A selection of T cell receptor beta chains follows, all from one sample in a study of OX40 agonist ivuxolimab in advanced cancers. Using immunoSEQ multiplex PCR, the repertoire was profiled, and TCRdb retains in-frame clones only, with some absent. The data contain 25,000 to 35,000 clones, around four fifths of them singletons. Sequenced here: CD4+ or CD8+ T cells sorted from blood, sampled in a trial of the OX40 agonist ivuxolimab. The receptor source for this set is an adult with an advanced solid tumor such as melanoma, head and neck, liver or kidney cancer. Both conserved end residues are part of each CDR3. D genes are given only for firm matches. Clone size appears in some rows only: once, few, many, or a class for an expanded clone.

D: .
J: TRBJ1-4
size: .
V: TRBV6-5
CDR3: CASSYGGGRGEKLFF
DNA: TGTGCCAGCAGTTACGGGGGTGGCCGAGGTGAAAAACTGTTTTTT

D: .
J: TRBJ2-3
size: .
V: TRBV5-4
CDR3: CASSLAGSAHDTQYF
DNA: TGTGCCAGCAGCTTGGCAGGGTCAGCCCACGATACGCAGTATTTT

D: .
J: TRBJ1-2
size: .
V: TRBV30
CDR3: CAWSDQGSGYTF
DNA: TGTGCCTGGAGTGACCAGGGTAGTGGCTACACCTTC

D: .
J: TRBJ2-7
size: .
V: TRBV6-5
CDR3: CASTPNPPSYEQYF
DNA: TGTGCCAGCACCCCCAACCCGCCATCCTACGAGCAGTACTTC

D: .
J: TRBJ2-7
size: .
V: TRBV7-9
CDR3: CASSLVEGLYEQYF
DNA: TGTGCCAGCAGCTTAGTTGAGGGCCTCTACGAGCAGTACTTC

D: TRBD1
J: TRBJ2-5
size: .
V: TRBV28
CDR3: CASSLDRGLETQYF
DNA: TGTGCCAGCAGTTTAGACAGGGGGCTTGAGACCCAGTACTTC

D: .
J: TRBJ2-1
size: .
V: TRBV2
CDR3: CASSEGGGGPYNEQFF
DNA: TGTGCCAGCAGTGAAGGGGGTGGGGGTCCCTACAATGAGCAGTTCTTC

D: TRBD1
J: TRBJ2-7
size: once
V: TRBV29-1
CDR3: CSAGTGQVFYEQYF
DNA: TGCAGCGCGGGAACGGGACAGGTGTTCTACGAGCAGTACTTC

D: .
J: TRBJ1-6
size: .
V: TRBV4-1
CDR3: CASSHWGQDNSPLHF
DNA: TGCGCCAGCAGCCACTGGGGGCAGGATAATTCACCCCTCCACTTT

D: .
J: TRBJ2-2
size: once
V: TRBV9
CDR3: CASSEVGVTGELFF
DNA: TGTGCCAGCAGCGAGGTAGGGGTTACCGGGGAGCTGTTTTTT

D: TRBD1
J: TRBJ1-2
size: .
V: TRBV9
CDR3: CASSPDRGTYGYTF
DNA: TGTGCCAGCAGCCCGGACAGGGGGACCTATGGCTACACCTTC

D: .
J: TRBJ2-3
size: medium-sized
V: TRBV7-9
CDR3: CASSHQDPGYF
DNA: TGTGCCAGCAGCCACCAGGACCCGGGGTATTTT

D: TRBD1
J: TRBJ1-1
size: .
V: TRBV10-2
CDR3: CASSEGQGGPEAFF
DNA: TGCGCCAGCAGTGAGGGACAGGGAGGCCCTGAAGCTTTCTTT

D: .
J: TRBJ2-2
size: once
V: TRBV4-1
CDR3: CASSQEAGANTGELFF
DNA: TGCGCCAGCAGCCAAGAGGCAGGGGCGAACACCGGGGAGCTGTTTTTT

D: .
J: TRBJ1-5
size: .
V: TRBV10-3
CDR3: CAISESGWGTPQHF
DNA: TGTGCCATCAGTGAGTCGGGGTGGGGAACTCCCCAGCATTTT

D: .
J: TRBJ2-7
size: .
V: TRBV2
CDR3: CASSFGGYEQYF
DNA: TGTGCCAGCAGTTTTGGGGGCTACGAGCAGTACTTC